Reported below is one T cell receptor (beta chain). Sequencing used immunoSEQ multiplex PCR; TCRdb keeps in-frame clones, though not all of them. Of approximately 74,000 clones listed, approximately 90% are singletons. Germline V lookup: CDR1 MNHNS, CDR2 SASEGT. Trimming removed 2 bases from V and 1 base from J; junction bases left unmatched: 5. The CDR3 length is 15 residues. The sample belongs to a study of blood T cell repertoires in COVID-19. Looking at the study overall: COVID-19 samples, acute and convalescent, were from the United States, Italy and Spain.

This sequence joins TRBV6-1 and TRBJ2-7, with 7 nucleotides matching TRBD1. The sample taken for sequencing was peripheral blood. The clonotype originates from a woman aged 55-75 years with active COVID-19. The CDR3 spells CASSERGQISYEQYF. Here the CDR3 DNA reads TGTGCCAGCAGTGAAAGGGGACAGATTTCCTACGAGCAGTACTTC.